This T cell receptor beta chain derives from a study of T cell responses to AZD1222 COVID-19 vaccine. Findings and caveats of the study: Reportedly, nearly half the spike-specific TCRs target unmutated variant regions.

Notes on this clone: What it recognizes is unknown.

V was clipped by 2 bases and J by 5 bases, with 15 bases between them. The CDR3 is 15 residues long. Germline V gene lookup returns CDR1 SGHVS and CDR2 FNYEAQ. Produced via immunoSEQ multiplex PCR; TCRdb's table is partial and in-frame only. The sample has about 150,000 clones; 91% are singletons. The chain combines TRBV7-6 with TRBJ1-1; a weak D match, TRBD1 (6 bases). This sample comprised peripheral blood, obtained 28 days after the second AZD1222 dose. This sequence was found in an adult who received the AZD1222 COVID-19 vaccine. CDR3 loop: CASSLRGGPRTEAFF. The CDR3 DNA is TGTGCCAGCAGCTTACGAGGGGGGCCTAGGACTGAAGCTTTCTTT.